The 20 T cell receptor beta chains given below trace back to one sample, sequenced in a study of blood T cells in healthy people across ages (dated by TCRdb to the mid-2010s). The method was 5' RACE. Sequencer: Illumina HiSeq 2500. A second PCR of roughly 7 to 11 cycles was performed with a sample-barcoded 5' primer and a J-beta primer mix. Using fastp trimming at Q25 and MiXCR clonotype assembly, TCRdb reanalyzed the public sequencing data and kept in-frame beta chains. Duplicate CDR3 protein sequences are folded into a single record with the most common DNA and genes. Within this sample are about 1.7 million distinct CDR3 sequences, with roughly 30% of them counted one time only. In total, the top ten clones hold over 7% of the sample. The sample comprised blood. These receptors all come from a woman aged 25 to 39 in good health.

This clonotype was detected a few times. In DNA form, the CDR3 reads TGTGCCAGCAGCTGGGGAGGGACGGGCACTGAAGCTTTCTTT. Protein: CASSWGGTGTEAFF. The rearrangement joins TRBV27 to TRBJ1-1; D possibly corresponds to TRBD1 (5 bases). This CDR3 has 14 amino acids. V lost 6 bases to trimming and J lost 4 bases, with 15 bases between them. CDR1 MNHEY and CDR2 SMNVEV come from the germline V gene (reference sequence).

As for this clonotype: This may stem from a read error, because a much larger clone lies one nucleotide away. The CDR3 ends on some other residue instead of the conserved phenylalanine or tryptophan, so this is likely a read error. The chain links TRBV5-1 to TRBJ2-3; D gene ambiguous. Trimming stripped 3 bases from V and 4 bases from J, with 6 bases between. Germline V gene data show CDR1 as SGHRS and CDR2 as YFSETQ. CDR3 length: 12 amino acids. The CDR3 sequence is CASSWESDTQYV. The CDR3 nucleotides read TGCGCCAGCAGCTGGGAATCAGATACGCAGTATGTT.

As for this clonotype: This may come from a read error, since a much larger clone is one base off. The V gene is TRBV29-1, the J gene TRBJ1-1; D gene unclear. The CDR3 runs to 11 residues. From germline, CDR1 is SQVTM and CDR2 ANQGSEA. V was clipped by 5 bases and J by 4 bases, with 8 bases between them. CDR3 sequence reads: CSVKVITEAFF. For the CDR3, the DNA is TGCAGCGTTAAGGTGATCACTGAAGCTTTCTTT. Complete variable domain (other parts from reference TRBV29-1 and TRBJ1-1): SAVISQKPSRDICQRGTSLTIQCQVDSQVTMMFWYRQQPGQSLTLIATANQGSEATYESGFVIDKFPISRPNLTFSTLTVSNMSPEDSSIYLCSVKVITEAFFGQGTRLTVV.

About this clonotype: Its ends do not fully match the called genes, so a read error is possible. The chain recombines TRBV7-9 with TRBJ1-6; TRBD1 might be the D (5 bases). This CDR3 has 13 amino acids. The germline V gene has CDR1 SEHNR and CDR2 FQNEAQ (reference sequence). The CDR3 loop is CAGSFLGREVLHF. The CDR3 DNA reads as TGTGCCGGCAGCTTTCTTGGCAGGGAGGTCCTCCACTTT.

V usage is TRBV27 and J usage is TRBJ1-1; 7 bases are a match to TRBD1. The CDR3 totals 14 residues. Unmatched junction bases numbered 5, after V lost 6 bases and J lost 1 base. Germline V gene lookup returns CDR1 MNHEY and CDR2 SMNVEV (reference sequence). In DNA, the CDR3 is TGTGCCAGCAGCTACAGGGGTCCGAACACTGAAGCTTTCTTT. This translates into CASSYRGPNTEAFF.

This clonotype was recorded many times. The chain joins TRBV5-1 to TRBJ1-2, with D hard to call. The germline V gene encodes CDR1 SGHRS and CDR2 YFSETQ. The CDR3 is 14 amino acids. V lost 2 bases to trimming and J lost 2 bases, with 10 bases between them. The CDR3 spells CASSLRPPNYGYTF. CDR3 nucleotides: TGCGCCAGCAGCTTAAGACCCCCAAACTATGGCTACACCTTC.

The table lists this clonotype with a few counts. V gene TRBV7-2 combines with J gene TRBJ2-3; 10 bases are shared with TRBD2. The CDR3 runs 15 residues. Germline CDR1 SGHTA, CDR2 FQGNSA. V lost 5 bases to trimming and J lost 7 bases; unmatched junction nucleotides: 9. The CDR3 region has the DNA TGTGCCAGCAGCCCATATTTAGCGGGAGGTTATACGCAGTATTTT. Encoded protein: CASSPYLAGGYTQYF.

The table lists this clonotype with a few counts. DNA for the CDR3: TGTGCCTGGATGGGCGGGAGAGTTGGTGAGCAGTTCTTC. This sequence encodes CAWMGGRVGEQFF. The chain recombines TRBV30 with TRBJ2-1; 7 bases align to TRBD2. The V gene's germline CDR1 is GTSNPN and CDR2 SVGIG (reference sequence). The CDR3 is 13 amino acids. J was trimmed by 9 bases and V by 4 bases; bases with no gene match: 9.

This clonotype was counted many times. A read error may account for a junction end that differs from germline. The chain has TRBV5-1 and TRBJ2-7; 7 nucleotides align to TRBD2. Per the germline V gene, CDR1 is SGHRS and CDR2 is YFSETQ. The CDR3 sequence is 13 residues long. CDR3 nucleotides: TGTGCCAGCAGTTTTAGGGAGGGATACGAGCAGTACTTC. It codes for CASSFREGYEQYF.

This rearrangement joins TRBV4-3 to TRBJ1-1; unclear D gene. CDR1 and CDR2 from the germline V gene are LGHNA and YSLEER. The CDR3 consists of 14 residues. Trimming shortened V by 0 bases and J by 6 bases, and 11 bases separated the two germline ends. For the CDR3, the DNA is TGCGCCAGCAGCCAAGATATAGGGTACGCTGAAGCTTTCTTT. Its protein is CASSQDIGYAEAFF.

The V call is TRBV5-1, the J call TRBJ2-3, with D perhaps TRBD1 (6 bases). Germline loops: CDR1 SGHRS, CDR2 YFSETQ. V was pared by 3 bases and J by 5 bases, with 16 bases between. The CDR3 covers 15 residues. This CDR3 is CASSSLGANQDTQYF. CDR3 nucleotide sequence: TGCGCCAGCAGCTCACTGGGGGCAAATCAAGATACGCAGTATTTT.

Regarding this clonotype: A junction boundary mismatches the germline segment, possibly from a read error. The V call is TRBV20-1, the J call TRBJ2-3, with D perhaps matching TRBD1 (6 bases). CDR1 is DFQATT and CDR2 is SNEGSKA in the germline V gene (reference sequence). The CDR3 length is 18 residues. The CDR3 sequence is CSASGRKGRGTYTDMQYF. The CDR3 DNA sequence: TGCAGTGCTAGTGGCCGGAAGGGCAGGGGAACATACACAGATATGCAGTATTTT.

This chain joins TRBV5-6 and TRBJ2-5; 9 bases are shared with TRBD2. CDR3 size: 17 residues. J was trimmed by 5 bases and V by 0 bases; bases with no gene match: 11. The germline CDR1 and CDR2 sequences are SGHDT and YYEEEE. As DNA, the CDR3 is TGTGCCAGCAGCTTGGGGTTGGCGGGAGGGCCACGGGAGACCCAGTACTTC. Translated: CASSLGLAGGPRETQYF.

This clonotype came up a few times. The rearrangement joins TRBV12-3 or TRBV12-4 to TRBJ1-5; 8 positions agree with TRBD1. The CDR3 totals 15 residues. V lost 1 base, J lost 6 bases, and 5 bases stayed unmatched. The CDR3, as DNA: TGTGCCAGCAGTTTAGATGGACAGGGTGGTCAGCCCCAGCATTTT. This translates into CASSLDGQGGQPQHF.

This clonotype was seen many times. V and J are TRBV6-6 and TRBJ2-4; D remains ambiguous. V dropped 2 bases and J dropped 0 bases, with 8 bases sitting between them. Germline CDR1 MNHNY, CDR2 SVGAGI (reference sequence). The CDR3 runs to 15 residues. CDR3 sequence: CASSYPRAAKNIQYF. The CDR3 region has the DNA TGTGCCAGCAGTTACCCCAGAGCAGCCAAAAACATTCAGTACTTC.

This clonotype has more than one count but fewer than ten. The chain couples TRBV5-1 to TRBJ2-3; weak D call: TRBD2 (6 bases). From germline, CDR1 is SGHRS and CDR2 YFSETQ. The CDR3 contains 15 residues. V shed 2 bases and J shed 4 bases, with 14 bases lying between them. The CDR3 DNA is TGCGCCAGCAGCTTTGGGACTTCGGGCGCAGATACGCAGTATTTT. Residues: CASSFGTSGADTQYF.

The CDR3 sequence is CSARDRGGNTDTQYF. The CDR3 DNA follows: TGCAGTGCTAGAGATAGGGGGGGGAACACAGATACGCAGTATTTT. The gene calls are TRBV20-1 and TRBJ2-3; a weak D match, TRBD2 (7 bases). Germline lookup yields CDR1 DFQATT and CDR2 SNEGSKA (reference sequence). V shed 0 bases and J shed 2 bases, with 12 bases lying between them. The CDR3 consists of 15 residues.

There are many counts of this clonotype. The chain has TRBV29-1 and TRBJ2-7; tentative D call: TRBD1 (5 bases). Germline-derived CDR1 and CDR2 are SQVTM and ANQGSEA. Trimming took off 6 bases at V and 3 bases at J, with 12 bases between the two ends. The CDR3 spans 12 residues. CDR3 protein: CSVTRQNYEQYF. The CDR3 bases are TGCAGCGTGACGAGACAGAACTACGAGCAGTACTTC.

This clonotype was counted between two and nine times. The chain is built from TRBV9 and TRBJ1-3; no definite D call. Trimming cost V 0 bases and J 2 bases, with 6 bases left between them. Germline lookup yields CDR1 SGDLS and CDR2 YYNGEE. The CDR3 loop spans 14 amino acids. CDR3 in amino acids: CASSVGGTGNTIYF. CDR3 DNA: TGTGCCAGCAGCGTAGGCGGAACTGGAAACACCATATATTTT.

The chain employs TRBV15 and TRBJ2-1, with 12 bases lining up with TRBD2. The CDR3 spans 20 residues. Germline V gene data show CDR1 as LNHNV and CDR2 as YYDKDF (reference sequence). V trimming: 2 bases; J trimming: 7 bases; junction bases outside the gene matches: 18. The CDR3 DNA reads TGTGCCACCAGCAGACTAGGGTGGGATTCTAGCGGGAGGGTGAGAAATGAGCAGTTCTTC. This encodes CATSRLGWDSSGRVRNEQFF.